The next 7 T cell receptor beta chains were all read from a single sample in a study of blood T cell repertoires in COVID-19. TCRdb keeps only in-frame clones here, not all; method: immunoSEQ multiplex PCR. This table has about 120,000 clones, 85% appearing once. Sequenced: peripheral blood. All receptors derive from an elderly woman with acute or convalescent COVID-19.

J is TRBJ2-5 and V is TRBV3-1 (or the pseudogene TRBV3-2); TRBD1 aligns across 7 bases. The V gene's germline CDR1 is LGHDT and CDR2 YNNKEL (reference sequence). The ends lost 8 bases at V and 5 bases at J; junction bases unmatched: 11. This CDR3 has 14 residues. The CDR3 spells CASQPGTAWETQYF. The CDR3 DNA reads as TGTGCCAGCCAACCCGGGACAGCCTGGGAGACCCAGTACTTC.

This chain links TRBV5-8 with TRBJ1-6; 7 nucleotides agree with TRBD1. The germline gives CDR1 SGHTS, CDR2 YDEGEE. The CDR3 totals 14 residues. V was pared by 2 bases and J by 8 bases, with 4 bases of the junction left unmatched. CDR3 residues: CASSFGTAYSPLHF. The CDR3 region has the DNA TGTGCCAGCAGCTTTGGGACAGCCTATTCACCCCTCCACTTT.

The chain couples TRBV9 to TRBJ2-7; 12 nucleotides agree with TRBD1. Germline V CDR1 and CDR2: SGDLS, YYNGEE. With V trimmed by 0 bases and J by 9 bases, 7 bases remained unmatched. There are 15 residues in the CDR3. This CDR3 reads CASSVEGQGAPRQYF. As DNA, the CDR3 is TGTGCCAGCAGCGTAGAGGGACAGGGGGCTCCACGGCAGTACTTC.

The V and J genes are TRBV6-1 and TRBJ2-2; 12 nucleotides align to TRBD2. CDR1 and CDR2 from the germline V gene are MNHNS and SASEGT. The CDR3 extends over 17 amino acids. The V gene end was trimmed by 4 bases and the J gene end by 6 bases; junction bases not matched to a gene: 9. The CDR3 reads CASSGTSGGIWAGELFF. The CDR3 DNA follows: TGTGCCAGCAGTGGTACTAGCGGGGGGATATGGGCCGGGGAGCTGTTTTTT.

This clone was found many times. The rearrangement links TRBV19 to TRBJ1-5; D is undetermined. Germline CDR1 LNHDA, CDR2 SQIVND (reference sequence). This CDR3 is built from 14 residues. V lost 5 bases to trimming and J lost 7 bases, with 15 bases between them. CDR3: CASSALSGLQPQHF. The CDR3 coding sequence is TGTGCCAGTAGTGCCCTCTCCGGTTTACAGCCCCAGCATTTT.

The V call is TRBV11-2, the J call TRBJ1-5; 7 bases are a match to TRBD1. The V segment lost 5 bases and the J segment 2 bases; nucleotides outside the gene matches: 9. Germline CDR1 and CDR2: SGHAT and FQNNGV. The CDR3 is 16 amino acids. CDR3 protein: CASSPRGTVGNQPQHF. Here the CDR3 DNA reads TGTGCCAGCAGCCCCAGGGGGACAGTAGGCAATCAGCCCCAGCATTTT.

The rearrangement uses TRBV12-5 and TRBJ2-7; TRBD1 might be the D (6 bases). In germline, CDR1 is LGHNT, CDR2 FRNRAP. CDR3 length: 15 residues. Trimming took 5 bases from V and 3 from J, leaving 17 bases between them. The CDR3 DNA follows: TGTGCTAGTGGTGCCCCTGGCGAGGGGGTCTACGAGCAGTACGTC. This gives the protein CASGAPGEGVYEQYV.